This T cell receptor (beta chain) was retrieved from a study of shared clonotypes between healthy human individuals. A word on this clone: What it binds is unknown.

V trimming: 4 bases; J trimming: 3 bases; junction bases outside the gene matches: 11. Germline-derived CDR1 and CDR2 are SEHNR and FQNEAQ (reference sequence). CDR3 length: 17 amino acids. The protocol was immunoSEQ multiplex PCR, while the TCRdb copy is restricted to in-frame clones and leaves out a portion. The table has about 1,900,000 clones, roughly 95% seen once. Study results and limitations: Roughly 5% of naive CD4 clonotypes were shared across a few donors.

Terminally differentiated effector memory CD45RA+ cells were excluded by CCR7 positive selection of CD45RO-negative cells. Material for sequencing was naive CD8+ T cells sorted from blood. This receptor was taken from a man younger than 30 in good health. The J gene is TRBJ2-1, the V gene TRBV7-9; TRBD2 aligns across 8 bases. The CDR3, as DNA: TGTGCCAGCAGCTCAAGCTTGATAGCGGGGATCTACAATGAGCAGTTCTTC. This sequence encodes CASSSSLIAGIYNEQFF.